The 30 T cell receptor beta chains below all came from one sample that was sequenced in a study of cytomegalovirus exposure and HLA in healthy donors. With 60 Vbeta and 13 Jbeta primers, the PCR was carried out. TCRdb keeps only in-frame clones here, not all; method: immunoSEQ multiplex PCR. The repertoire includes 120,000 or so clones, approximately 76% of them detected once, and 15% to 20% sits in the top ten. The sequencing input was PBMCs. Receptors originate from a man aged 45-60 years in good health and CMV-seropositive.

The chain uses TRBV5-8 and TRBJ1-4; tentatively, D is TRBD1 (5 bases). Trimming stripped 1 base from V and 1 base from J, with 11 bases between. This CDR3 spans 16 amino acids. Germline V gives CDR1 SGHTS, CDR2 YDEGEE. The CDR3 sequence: CASSLRGEGTNEKLFF. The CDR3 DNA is TGTGCCAGCAGCTTGAGAGGGGAGGGAACTAATGAAAAACTGTTTTTT.

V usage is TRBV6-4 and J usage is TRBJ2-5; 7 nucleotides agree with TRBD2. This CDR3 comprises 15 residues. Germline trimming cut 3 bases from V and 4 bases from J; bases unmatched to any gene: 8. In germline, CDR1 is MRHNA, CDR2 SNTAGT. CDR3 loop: CASSEGAGEGETQYF. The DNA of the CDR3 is TGTGCCAGCAGTGAGGGCGCGGGAGAAGGAGAGACCCAGTACTTC.

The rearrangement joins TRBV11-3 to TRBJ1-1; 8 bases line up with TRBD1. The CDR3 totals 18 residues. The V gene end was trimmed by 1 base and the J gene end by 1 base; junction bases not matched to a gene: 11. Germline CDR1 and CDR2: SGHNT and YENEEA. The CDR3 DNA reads TGTGCCAGCAGCTTAGCCGGACAGGGTTTATTTTCGAACACTGAAGCTTTCTTT. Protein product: CASSLAGQGLFSNTEAFF.

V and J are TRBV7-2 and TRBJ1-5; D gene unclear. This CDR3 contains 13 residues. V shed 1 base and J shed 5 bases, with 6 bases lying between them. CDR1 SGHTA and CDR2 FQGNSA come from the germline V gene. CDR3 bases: TGTGCCAGCAGCTTAGAGCGGGATCAGCCCCAGCATTTT. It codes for CASSLERDQPQHF.

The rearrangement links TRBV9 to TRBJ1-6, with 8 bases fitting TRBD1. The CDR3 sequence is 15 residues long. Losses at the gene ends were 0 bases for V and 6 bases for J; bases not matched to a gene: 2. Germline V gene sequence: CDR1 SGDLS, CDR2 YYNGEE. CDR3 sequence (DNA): TGTGCCAGCAGCGTAGGAGGGACAGGTAATTCACCCCTCCACTTT. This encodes CASSVGGTGNSPLHF.

The CDR3 nucleotides read TGTGCCAGCAGCTTGGGACTGATTGAAGAGACCCAGTACTTC. Its protein product is CASSLGLIEETQYF. The rearrangement links TRBV7-6 to TRBJ2-5, with D possibly matching TRBD2 (6 bases). The germline V gene has CDR1 SGHVS and CDR2 FNYEAQ. The length of the CDR3 is 14 residues. Trimming removed 3 bases at V and 3 bases at J, with 11 bases between.

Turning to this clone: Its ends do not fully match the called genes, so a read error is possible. This CDR3 is CSSSLQTSGGKDTQYF. As DNA, the CDR3 is TGTTCCAGCAGCCTCCAGACTAGCGGAGGGAAAGATACGCAGTATTTT. V gene TRBV7-9 combines with J gene TRBJ2-3; 9 bases agree with TRBD2. Germline CDR1 is SEHNR and CDR2 is FQNEAQ (reference sequence). The CDR3 runs 16 residues.

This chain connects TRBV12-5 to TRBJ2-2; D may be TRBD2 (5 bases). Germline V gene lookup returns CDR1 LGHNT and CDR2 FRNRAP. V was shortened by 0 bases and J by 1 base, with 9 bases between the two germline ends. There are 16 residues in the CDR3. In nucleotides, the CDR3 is TGTGCTAGTGGTTTGGTAACGGGGAAGAACACCGGGGAGCTGTTTTTT. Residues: CASGLVTGKNTGELFF.

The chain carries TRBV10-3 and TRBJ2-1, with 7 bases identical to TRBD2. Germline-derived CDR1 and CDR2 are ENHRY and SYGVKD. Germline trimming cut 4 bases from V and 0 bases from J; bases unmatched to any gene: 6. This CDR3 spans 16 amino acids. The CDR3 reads CAISGTSASSYNEQFF. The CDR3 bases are TGTGCCATCAGTGGAACTAGCGCGAGCTCCTACAATGAGCAGTTCTTC.

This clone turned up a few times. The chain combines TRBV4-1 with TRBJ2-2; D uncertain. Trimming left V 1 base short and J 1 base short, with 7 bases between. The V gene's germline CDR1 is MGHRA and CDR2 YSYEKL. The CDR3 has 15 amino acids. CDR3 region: CASSQAYGNTGELFF. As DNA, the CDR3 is TGCGCCAGCAGCCAAGCTTACGGGAACACCGGGGAGCTGTTTTTT.

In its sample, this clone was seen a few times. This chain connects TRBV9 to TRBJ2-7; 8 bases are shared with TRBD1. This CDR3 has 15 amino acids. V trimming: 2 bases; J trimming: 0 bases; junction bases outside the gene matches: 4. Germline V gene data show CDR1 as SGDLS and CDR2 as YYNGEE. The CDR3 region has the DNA TGTGCCAGCAGCGTGGGGACAGGCAACTCCTACGAGCAGTACTTC. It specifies CASSVGTGNSYEQYF.

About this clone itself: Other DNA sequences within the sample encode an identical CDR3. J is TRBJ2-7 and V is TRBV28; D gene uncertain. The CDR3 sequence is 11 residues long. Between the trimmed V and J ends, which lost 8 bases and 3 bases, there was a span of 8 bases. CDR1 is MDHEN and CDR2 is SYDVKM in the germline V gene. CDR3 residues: CASSSLYEQYF. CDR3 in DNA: TGTGCCAGCTCCTCCCTCTACGAGCAGTACTTC.

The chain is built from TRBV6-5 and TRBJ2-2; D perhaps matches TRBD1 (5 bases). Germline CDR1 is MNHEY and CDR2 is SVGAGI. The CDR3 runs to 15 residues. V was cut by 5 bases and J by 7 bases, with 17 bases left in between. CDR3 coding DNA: TGTGCCAGCAGTAGTAGCATAGACAGCGTCGGGGAGCTGTTTTTT. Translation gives CASSSSIDSVGELFF.

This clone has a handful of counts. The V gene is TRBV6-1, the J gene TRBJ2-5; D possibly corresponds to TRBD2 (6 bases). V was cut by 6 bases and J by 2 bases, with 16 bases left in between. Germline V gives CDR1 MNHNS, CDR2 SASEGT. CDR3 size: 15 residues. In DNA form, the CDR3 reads TGTGCCAGCAGCCACGAATTAGGGAGGCAAGAGACCCAGTACTTC. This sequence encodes CASSHELGRQETQYF.

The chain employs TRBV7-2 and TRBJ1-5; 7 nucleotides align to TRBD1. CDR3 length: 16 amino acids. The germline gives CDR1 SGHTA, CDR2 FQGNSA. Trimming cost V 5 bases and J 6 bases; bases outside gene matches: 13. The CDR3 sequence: CASSQQRQGHGQPQHF. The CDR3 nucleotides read TGTGCCAGCAGCCAACAACGACAGGGACATGGTCAGCCCCAGCATTTT.

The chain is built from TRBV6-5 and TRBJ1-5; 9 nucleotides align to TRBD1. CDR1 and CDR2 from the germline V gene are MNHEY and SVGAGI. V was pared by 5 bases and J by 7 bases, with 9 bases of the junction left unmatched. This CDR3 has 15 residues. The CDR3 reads CASSRRRTGDQPQHF. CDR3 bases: TGTGCCAGCAGTAGACGACGGACAGGGGACCAGCCCCAGCATTTT.

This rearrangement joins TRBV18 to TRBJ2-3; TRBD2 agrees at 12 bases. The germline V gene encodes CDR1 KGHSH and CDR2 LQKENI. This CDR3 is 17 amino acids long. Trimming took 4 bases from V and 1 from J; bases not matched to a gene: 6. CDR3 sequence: CASSLDRTSGGTDTQYF. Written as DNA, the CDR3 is TGTGCCAGCTCACTTGATCGGACTAGCGGGGGCACAGATACGCAGTATTTT. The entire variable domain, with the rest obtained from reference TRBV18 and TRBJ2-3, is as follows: NAGVMQNPRHLVRRRGQEARLRCSPMKGHSHVYWYRQLPEEGLKFMVYLQKENIIDESGMPKERFSAEFPKEGPSILRIQQVVRGDSAAYFCASSLDRTSGGTDTQYFGPGTRLTVL.

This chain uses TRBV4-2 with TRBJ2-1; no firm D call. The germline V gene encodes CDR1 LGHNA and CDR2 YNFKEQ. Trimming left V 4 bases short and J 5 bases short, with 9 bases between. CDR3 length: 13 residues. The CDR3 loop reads CASSRAGNNEQFF. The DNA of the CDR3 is TGTGCCAGCAGCCGGGCCGGTAACAATGAGCAGTTCTTC.

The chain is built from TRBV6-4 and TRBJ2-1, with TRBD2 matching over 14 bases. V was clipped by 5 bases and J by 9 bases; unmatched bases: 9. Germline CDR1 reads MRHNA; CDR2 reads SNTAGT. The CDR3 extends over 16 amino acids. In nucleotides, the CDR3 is TGTGCCAGCAGTTTAAACGCGGGACTAGCGGGGGCTGAGCAGTTCTTC. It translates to CASSLNAGLAGAEQFF.

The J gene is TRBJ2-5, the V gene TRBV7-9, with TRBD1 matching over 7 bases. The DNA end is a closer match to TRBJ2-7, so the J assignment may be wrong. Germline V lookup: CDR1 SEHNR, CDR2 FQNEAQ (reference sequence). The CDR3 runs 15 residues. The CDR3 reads CASSPSEQGSYEQYF. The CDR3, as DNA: TGTGCCAGCAGCCCGTCTGAACAGGGGTCCTACGAGCAGTACTTC.

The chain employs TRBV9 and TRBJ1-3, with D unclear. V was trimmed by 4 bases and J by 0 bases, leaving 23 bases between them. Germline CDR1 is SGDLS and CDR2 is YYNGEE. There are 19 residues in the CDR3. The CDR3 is CASSPIPSASGFSGNTIYF. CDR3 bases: TGTGCCAGCAGCCCTATCCCATCGGCCTCAGGATTCTCTGGAAACACCATATATTTT. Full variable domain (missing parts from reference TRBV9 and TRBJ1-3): DSGVTQTPKHLITATGQRVTLRCSPRSGDLSVYWYQQSLDQGLQFLIQYYNGEERAKGNILERFSAQQFPDLHSELNLSSLELGDSALYFCASSPIPSASGFSGNTIYFGEGSWLTVV.

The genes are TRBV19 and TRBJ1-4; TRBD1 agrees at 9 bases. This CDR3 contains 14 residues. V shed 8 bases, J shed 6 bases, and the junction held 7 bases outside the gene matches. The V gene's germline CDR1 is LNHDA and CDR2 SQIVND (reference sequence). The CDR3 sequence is CASAWGQGDEKLFF. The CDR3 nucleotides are TGTGCCAGTGCTTGGGGACAGGGAGATGAAAAACTGTTTTTT.

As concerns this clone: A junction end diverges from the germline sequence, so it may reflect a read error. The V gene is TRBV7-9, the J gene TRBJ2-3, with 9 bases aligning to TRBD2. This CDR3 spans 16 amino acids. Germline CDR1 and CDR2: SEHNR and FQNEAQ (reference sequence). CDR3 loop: CSSSPFQAGGSDTQYF. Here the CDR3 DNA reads TGTTCCAGCAGCCCCTTCCAAGCGGGGGGCTCAGATACGCAGTATTTT. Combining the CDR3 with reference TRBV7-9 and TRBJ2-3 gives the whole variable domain DTGVSQNPRHKITKRGQNVTFRCDPISEHNRLYWYRQTLGQGPEFLTYFQNEAQLEKSRLLSDRFSAERPKGSFSTLEIQRTEQGDSAMYLCSSSPFQAGGSDTQYFGPGTRLTVL.

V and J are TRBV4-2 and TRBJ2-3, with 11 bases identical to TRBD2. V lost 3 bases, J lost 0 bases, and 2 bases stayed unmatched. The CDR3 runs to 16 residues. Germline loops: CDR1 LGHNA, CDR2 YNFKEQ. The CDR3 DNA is TGTGCCAGCAGCCAGTCTAGCGGGAGGAGCACAGATACGCAGTATTTT. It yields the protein CASSQSSGRSTDTQYF.

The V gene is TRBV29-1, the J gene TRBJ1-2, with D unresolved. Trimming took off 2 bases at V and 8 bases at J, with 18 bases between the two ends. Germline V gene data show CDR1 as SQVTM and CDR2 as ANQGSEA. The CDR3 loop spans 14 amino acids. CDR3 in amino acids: CSVEPVVSPKGYTF. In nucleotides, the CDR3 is TGCAGCGTTGAACCGGTGGTTAGCCCAAAGGGCTACACCTTC.

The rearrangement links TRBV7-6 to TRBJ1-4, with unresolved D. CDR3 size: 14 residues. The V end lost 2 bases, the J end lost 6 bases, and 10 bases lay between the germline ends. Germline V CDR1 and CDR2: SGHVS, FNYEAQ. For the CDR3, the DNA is TGTGCCAGCAGCTTAACTCGCCTTGATGAAAAACTGTTTTTT. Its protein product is CASSLTRLDEKLFF.

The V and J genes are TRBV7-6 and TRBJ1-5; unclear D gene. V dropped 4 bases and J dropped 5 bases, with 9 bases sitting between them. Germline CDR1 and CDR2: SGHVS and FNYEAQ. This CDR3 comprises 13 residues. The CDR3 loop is CASSSGIDQPQHF. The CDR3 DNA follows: TGTGCCAGCAGCTCAGGTATTGATCAGCCCCAGCATTTT. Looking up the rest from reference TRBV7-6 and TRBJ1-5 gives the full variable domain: GAGVSQSPRYKVTKRGQDVALRCDPISGHVSLYWYRQALGQGPEFLTYFNYEAQQDKSGLPNDRFSAERPEGSISTLTIQRTEQRDSAMYRCASSSGIDQPQHFGDGTRLSIL.

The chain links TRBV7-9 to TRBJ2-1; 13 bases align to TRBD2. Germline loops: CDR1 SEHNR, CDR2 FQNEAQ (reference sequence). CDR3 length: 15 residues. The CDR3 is CLLAGGGVAYNEQFF. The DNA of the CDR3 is TGTCTACTAGCGGGAGGGGGGGTAGCCTACAATGAGCAGTTCTTC.

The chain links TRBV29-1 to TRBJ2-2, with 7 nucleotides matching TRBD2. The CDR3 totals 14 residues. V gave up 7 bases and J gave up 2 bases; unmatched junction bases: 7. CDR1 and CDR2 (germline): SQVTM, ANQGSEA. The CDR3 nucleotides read TGCAGCGCTTTGGGACTATTTAACACCGGGGAGCTGTTTTTT. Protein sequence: CSALGLFNTGELFF.

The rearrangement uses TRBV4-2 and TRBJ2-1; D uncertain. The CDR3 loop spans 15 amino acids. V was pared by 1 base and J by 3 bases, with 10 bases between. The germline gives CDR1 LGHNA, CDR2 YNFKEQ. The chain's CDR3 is CASSQGGILYNEQFF. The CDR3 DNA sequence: TGTGCCAGCAGCCAAGGAGGAATCCTCTACAATGAGCAGTTCTTC.